This TCR beta chain derives from a study of vaccination effects on CD4 cells after COVID-19. At the level of the study: The ViraFEST assay expanded antigen-specific CD4+ T cells with viral peptide pools before sequencing. Wells of 1.5 million to 2 million PBMC each were grown with 7.5 to 10 IU/ml IL-2 and roughly 10 ug/ml peptides.

Cultured cells yielded isolated CD4+ T cells after about ten days. A remark on this clone: Its specificity is unknown.

Germline V gene lookup returns CDR1 LNHNV and CDR2 YYDKDF (reference sequence). Trimming shortened V by 8 bases and J by 5 bases, and 12 bases separated the two germline ends. The CDR3 is made up of 12 amino acids. Profiling relied on immunoSEQ multiplex PCR, and the TCRdb table lists in-frame clones only, not all of them. The profile covers under 50,000 clones, with 55% to 75% appearing a single time and 4.5% to 6% taken by the ten largest. The receptor was derived from a human donor who received a COVID-19 vaccine. The sequencing here drew on CD4+ T cells from PBMCs cultured without peptide, taken before COVID-19 vaccination. This chain joins TRBV15 and TRBJ1-2; D might be TRBD1 (6 bases). The CDR3 nucleotides are TGTGCCACCGGTCGGGACATGTATGGCTACACCTTC. It translates to CATGRDMYGYTF.